The 18 T cell receptor beta chains reported below all come from one sample, sequenced in a study of shared clonotypes between healthy human individuals. Generated by immunoSEQ multiplex PCR, the TCRdb table keeps only in-frame clones and is missing some. Of some 1.1 million clones in the sample, around 77% were seen once. What was sequenced was memory CD4+ T cells from PBMCs. The subset here: CD45RA-negative fraction. These receptors were taken from a man aged 18 to 30 in good health. Some clones in this sample may be carry-over from other donors' samples.

The V call is TRBV10-1, the J call TRBJ2-2; TRBD2 might be the D (6 bases). V lost 4 bases, J lost 1 base, and 22 bases lay in between. This CDR3 contains 19 residues. The germline V gene has CDR1 WNHNN and CDR2 SYGVQD (reference sequence). The CDR3 nucleotides are TGCGCCAGCAGTGGCGTTGGCCCTATTGGAGGGGTGAACACCGGGGAGCTGTTTTTT. Its translation: CASSGVGPIGGVNTGELFF.

V gene TRBV5-6 combines with J gene TRBJ2-2; D is unresolved. V lost 2 bases and J 0 bases, leaving 5 bases between the germline ends. Germline values: CDR1 SGHDT, CDR2 YYEEEE. This CDR3 region has 14 residues. Written as DNA, the CDR3 is TGTGCCAGCAGCTTTTATACGAACACCGGGGAGCTGTTTTTT. Translation: CASSFYTNTGELFF.

The V and J genes are TRBV11-2 and TRBJ2-1; maybe TRBD2 (6 bases). The CDR3 is made up of 14 amino acids. Germline V gives CDR1 SGHAT, CDR2 FQNNGV. Deletions cut 4 bases from V and 14 bases from J, with 21 bases between. The DNA for the CDR3 is TGTGCCAGCAGCTCCATCCTCATAGCGGCACGTAAGTTCTTC. Translation gives CASSSILIAARKFF.

The chain uses TRBV5-1 and TRBJ2-1, with D maybe TRBD1 (5 bases). CDR1 and CDR2 (germline): SGHRS, YFSETQ. Trimming took 4 bases from V and 0 from J, leaving 11 bases between them. The CDR3 totals 15 residues. The CDR3 is CASSIKTDSYNEQFF. The CDR3 region has the DNA TGCGCCAGCAGCATAAAGACAGACTCCTACAATGAGCAGTTCTTC. Full variable domain (outside the CDR3, taken from reference TRBV5-1 and TRBJ2-1): KAGVTQTPRYLIKTRGQQVTLSCSPISGHRSVSWYQQTPGQGLQFLFEYFSETQRNKGNFPGRFSGRQFSNSRSEMNVSTLELGDSALYLCASSIKTDSYNEQFFGPGTRLTVL.

This chain connects TRBV7-6 to TRBJ1-1; 7 nucleotides agree with TRBD1. Per germline, CDR1 SGHVS and CDR2 FNYEAQ. Trimming cost V 8 bases and J 4 bases; bases outside gene matches: 7. The CDR3 runs to 13 residues. CDR3 DNA sequence: TGTGCCAGCCTCAGGGGGACCGGCACTGAAGCTTTCTTT. It encodes CASLRGTGTEAFF. The full variable domain, in which reference TRBV7-6 and TRBJ1-1 provide the parts outside the CDR3, is GAGVSQSPRYKVTKRGQDVALRCDPISGHVSLYWYRQALGQGPEFLTYFNYEAQQDKSGLPNDRFSAERPEGSISTLTIQRTEQRDSAMYRCASLRGTGTEAFFGQGTRLTVV.

Only one count was recorded for this clone. The rearrangement joins TRBV28 to TRBJ1-5; D ambiguous. From germline, CDR1 is MDHEN and CDR2 SYDVKM. The CDR3 has 13 residues. Trimming cost V 5 bases and J 7 bases, with 12 bases left between them. CDR3 amino acids: CASSLLVGQPQHF. CDR3 coding DNA: TGTGCCAGCAGTCTCCTGGTGGGACAGCCCCAGCATTTT.

The J gene is TRBJ1-1, the V gene TRBV10-3; no clear D. The V end lost 10 bases, the J end lost 5 bases, and 17 bases lay between the germline ends. The CDR3 has 13 residues. Germline V gives CDR1 ENHRY, CDR2 SYGVKD. This CDR3 is CATLRVSRTEAFF. Written as DNA, the CDR3 is TGTGCCACCTTAAGGGTAAGTAGAACTGAAGCTTTCTTT.

This clone was found once. The genes are TRBV29-1 and TRBJ2-7; a weak D match, TRBD2 (5 bases). The CDR3 sequence is 17 residues long. Trimming cost V 4 bases and J 3 bases, with 25 bases left between them. Germline values: CDR1 SQVTM, CDR2 ANQGSEA. For the CDR3, the DNA is TGCAGCGTTGTTCTTCGGGTTGGCGGGCAGTATGACTACGAGCAGTACTTC. It encodes CSVVLRVGGQYDYEQYF.

The genes are TRBV2 and TRBJ2-2; D might be TRBD2 (6 bases). The CDR3 runs 13 residues. The germline gives CDR1 SNHLY, CDR2 FYNNEI. Trimming cost V 6 bases and J 5 bases, with 10 bases left between them. CDR3 sequence (DNA): TGTGCCAGCAGCGGGACTCAAACCGGGGAGCTGTTTTTT. Translating it yields CASSGTQTGELFF.

The chain carries TRBV28 and TRBJ1-4; the match to TRBD1 covers 7 bases. Germline V gene lookup returns CDR1 MDHEN and CDR2 SYDVKM. The CDR3 is 15 residues long. The trim removed 6 bases at V and 3 bases at J, leaving 7 bases unmatched. The CDR3 spells CASRSGQRSNEKLFF. The CDR3 DNA reads as TGTGCCAGCAGATCGGGACAGCGCTCTAATGAAAAACTGTTTTTT.

CDR3 residues: CASSTRKGNIQYF. The DNA of the CDR3 is TGTGCCAGCAGTACGCGGAAGGGGAACATTCAGTACTTC. J is TRBJ2-4 and V is TRBV27, with D perhaps matching TRBD1 (5 bases). This CDR3 contains 13 residues. The germline gives CDR1 MNHEY, CDR2 SMNVEV (reference sequence). V lost 5 bases to trimming and J lost 7 bases, with 12 bases between them.

Comments on this clone: This likely came from a read error, as a far larger clone is one base away. Other DNA sequences in this specimen translate into the identical CDR3. The V call is TRBV28, the J call TRBJ2-7, with a tentative D call TRBD2 (5 bases). In germline, CDR1 is MDHEN, CDR2 SYDVKM. Trimming removed 3 bases at V and 4 bases at J, with 16 bases between. The CDR3 sequence is 15 residues long. The CDR3 nucleotides read TGTGCCAGCAGTTTCGAGGACGGCGGACTTTACGAGCAGTACTTC. This gives the protein CASSFEDGGLYEQYF. Combining the CDR3 with reference TRBV28 and TRBJ2-7 gives the whole variable domain DVKVTQSSRYLVKRTGEKVFLECVQDMDHENMFWYRQDPGLGLRLIYFSYDVKMKEKGDIPEGYSVSREKKERFSLILESASTNQTSMYLCASSFEDGGLYEQYFGPGTRLTVT.

The rearrangement links TRBV4-1 to TRBJ1-3, with 7 bases matching TRBD1. The CDR3 spans 15 residues. V dropped 4 bases and J dropped 0; count of bases not matched to a gene: 3. Per the germline V gene, CDR1 is MGHRA and CDR2 is YSYEKL. The CDR3 protein is CASSPRQGSGNTIYF. The CDR3 DNA reads as TGCGCCAGCAGCCCTCGACAGGGCTCTGGAAACACCATATATTTT.

V and J are TRBV6-1 and TRBJ1-3, with TRBD1 identical over 7 bases. With 7 bases clipped from V and 1 base from J, the junction kept 7 bases outside the gene matches. CDR1 and CDR2 (germline): MNHNS, SASEGT. The CDR3 is 15 residues long. The CDR3 coding sequence is TGTGCCAGCATCCTCGACAGGGTATCTGGAAACACCATATATTTT. It yields the protein CASILDRVSGNTIYF.

This clone was seen only a few times. Different DNA sequences within this sample yield the same CDR3. This chain links TRBV5-4 with TRBJ2-5; D uncertain. Germline V gene sequence: CDR1 SGHNT, CDR2 YYREEE (reference sequence). The V gene lost 1 base and the J gene lost 1 base, with 2 bases spanning the gap. This CDR3 has 12 amino acids. CDR3 nucleotide sequence: TGTGCCAGCAGCTTGCCCCAAGAGACCCAGTACTTC. Residues: CASSLPQETQYF. Using reference TRBV5-4 and TRBJ2-5 for the parts outside the CDR3, the full variable domain is ETGVTQSPTHLIKTRGQQVTLRCSSQSGHNTVSWYQQALGQGPQFIFQYYREEENGRGNFPPRFSGLQFPNYSSELNVNALELDDSALYLCASSLPQETQYFGPGTRLLVL.

As regards this clone: Additional DNA sequences in this sample encode the identical CDR3. The chain recombines TRBV30 with TRBJ1-5; weak D call: TRBD1 (6 bases). Germline V gene data show CDR1 as GTSNPN and CDR2 as SVGIG (reference sequence). This CDR3 contains 12 residues. The V gene lost 5 bases and the J gene lost 1 base, with 6 bases spanning the gap. The CDR3 loop is CAWGQSNQPQHF. The CDR3 nucleotides read TGTGCCTGGGGACAGAGCAATCAGCCCCAGCATTTT.

There are a few counts of this clone. The chain combines TRBV5-1 with TRBJ2-7; maybe TRBD2 (6 bases). Between the trimmed V and J ends, which lost 1 base and 6 bases, there was a span of 17 bases. CDR1 is SGHRS and CDR2 is YFSETQ in the germline V gene. The CDR3 extends over 15 amino acids. This CDR3 is CASSLKEGKESEQYF. The CDR3 nucleotides read TGCGCCAGCAGCTTGAAGGAGGGAAAGGAGTCCGAGCAGTACTTC.

The CDR3 here is CASSLVPGNYGYTF. DNA for the CDR3: TGTGCCAGCAGCTTGGTCCCAGGAAACTATGGCTACACCTTC. The V call is TRBV5-5, the J call TRBJ1-2; D unclear. The CDR3 is 14 amino acids. In germline, CDR1 is SGHKS, CDR2 YYEKEE (reference sequence). Trimming took off 0 bases at V and 2 bases at J, with 8 bases between the two ends.